These T cell receptor beta chains were read from a single sample in a study of T cell repertoires in cytomegalovirus infection. TCRdb redid the calling of the reads with MiXCR, one entry per CDR3 protein. The table has some 600,000 distinct CDR3 sequences, 20% to 25% seen once. Sequencing input: CD8+ T cells from PBMCs. Receptors were obtained from a human donor in good health (CMV status not recorded). Some clones in this sample may be carry-over from other donors' samples. The CDR3 runs from the conserved cysteine through the conserved F or W. The D gene is left open where the match is weak. Clone size is stated in some rows and not others, as once, few, many or a class when expanded.

clone size,D gene,V gene,J gene,CDR3 protein,CDR3 DNA
many,.,TRBV7-2,TRBJ2-3,CASSSLDYTDTQYF,TGTGCCAGCAGCTCCCTAGACTACACAGATACGCAGTATTTT
.,.,TRBV27,TRBJ1-6,CASSTTRTEDSPLHF,TGTGCCAGCAGCACAACCAGGACAGAGGATTCACCCCTCCACTTT
many,.,TRBV27,TRBJ2-5,CASSLLGGGSQETQYF,TGTGCCAGCAGTTTATTAGGGGGGGGGTCTCAAGAGACCCAGTACTTC
.,TRBD1,TRBV6-8,TRBJ1-6,CASSYLGTGDLPLHF,TGTGCCAGCAGTTACCTCGGGACAGGGGATTTACCCCTCCACTTT
.,.,TRBV28,TRBJ1-1,CASSLSAPRTEAFF,TGTGCCAGCAGTTTATCGGCCCCCCGGACTGAAGCTTTCTTT
.,.,TRBV19,TRBJ1-2,CASGEGALVDYTF,TGTGCCAGTGGTGAGGGCGCTTTGGTGGACTACACCTTC
.,.,TRBV12-3/TRBV12-4,TRBJ2-3,CASGQTAFGTDTQYF,TGTGCCAGCGGACAAACGGCCTTTGGCACAGATACGCAGTATTTT
.,TRBD2,TRBV20-1,TRBJ2-3,CSARATLLAGTSYTDTQYF,TGCAGTGCTAGAGCTACCCTACTAGCGGGGACATCCTACACAGATACGCAGTATTTT
many,TRBD2,TRBV7-6,TRBJ2-3,CASSSRRGGTDTQYF,TGTGCCAGCTCCAGCCGGCGGGGGGGCACAGATACGCAGTATTTT
few,TRBD2,TRBV28,TRBJ2-2,CASIEGGTGELFF,TGTGCCAGCATCGAGGGAGGGACCGGGGAGCTGTTTTTT
.,.,TRBV5-4,TRBJ2-7,CASSFGDPGEQYF,TGTGCCAGCAGCTTCGGGGACCCAGGGGAGCAGTACTTC
few,.,TRBV19,TRBJ1-5,CASSILNQPQHF,TGTGCCAGTAGTATATTGAATCAGCCCCAGCATTTT
many,TRBD2,TRBV7-6,TRBJ2-3,CASSPTGGSTDTQYF,TGTGCCAGCAGCCCGACGGGGGGGAGCACAGATACGCAGTATTTT
.,.,TRBV7-2,TRBJ2-1,CANSLEGRGRSYNEQFF,TGTGCCAACAGCTTAGAAGGACGGGGGCGCTCCTACAATGAGCAGTTCTTC
few,.,TRBV10-3,TRBJ1-5,CAISETPQGNQPQHF,TGTGCCATCAGTGAGACCCCCCAGGGCAATCAGCCCCAGCATTTT
few,.,TRBV29-1,TRBJ1-2,CSLYPLTYGYTF,TGCAGCCTCTATCCCCTGACCTATGGCTACACCTTC
.,.,TRBV6-5,TRBJ1-2,CASSDNYGYTF,TGTGCCAGCAGTGACAACTATGGCTACACCTTC
few,.,TRBV6-5,TRBJ2-1,CASSYSREYNEQFF,TGTGCCAGCAGTTACTCAAGGGAATACAATGAGCAGTTCTTC
.,.,TRBV6-2/TRBV6-3,TRBJ1-2,CASSSPPIGYGYTF,TGTGCCAGCAGTTCCCCTCCAATCGGATATGGCTACACCTTC
many,.,TRBV6-1,TRBJ2-3,CASSDSRGDTQYF,TGTGCCAGCAGTGATTCTCGCGGGGATACGCAGTATTTT
.,TRBD1,TRBV28,TRBJ1-5,CATLGTGGQPQHF,TGTGCCACACTCGGGACAGGGGGGCAGCCCCAGCATTTT
.,.,TRBV4-2,TRBJ2-1,CASSRTDEQFF,TGTGCCAGCAGCCGCACCGATGAGCAGTTCTTC
.,.,TRBV4-3,TRBJ2-3,CASSQDRAGSTDTQYF,TGCGCCAGCAGCCAAGATCGGGCGGGATCCACAGATACGCAGTATTTT
few,.,TRBV10-3,TRBJ2-1,CAISNGADLVNEQFF,TGTGCCATCTCGAATGGAGCGGATTTAGTAAATGAGCAGTTCTTC
.,TRBD1,TRBV14,TRBJ1-1,CASSQDSQGVYTEAFF,TGTGCCAGCAGCCAAGACTCCCAGGGGGTGTACACCGAAGCTTTCTTT
.,.,TRBV20-1,TRBJ1-2,CSAGPTYGYTF,TGCAGTGCTGGCCCGACCTATGGCTACACCTTC
.,.,TRBV12-3/TRBV12-4,TRBJ2-5,CVSTASSQETQYF,TGTGTCAGCACCGCCTCCAGCCAAGAGACCCAGTACTTC
few,.,TRBV5-1,TRBJ1-1,CASSLRIMNTEAFF,TGCGCCAGCAGCTTGAGGATCATGAACACTGAAGCTTTCTTT
many,.,TRBV29-1,TRBJ2-2,CSVERYTGELFF,TGCAGCGTTGAAAGATACACCGGGGAGCTGTTTTTT
.,TRBD2,TRBV6-5,TRBJ2-2,CASSYFGTSGGAGTGELFF,TGTGCCAGCAGTTACTTCGGGACTAGCGGGGGGGCCGGCACCGGGGAGCTGTTTTTT
many,.,TRBV12-3/TRBV12-4,TRBJ2-7,CASSLGLNGYEQYF,TGTGCCAGCAGTTTAGGGTTGAACGGGTACGAGCAGTACTTC
.,TRBD1,TRBV12-5,TRBJ1-1,CASGPPGGFTEAFF,TGTGCTAGTGGTCCTCCAGGGGGCTTCACTGAAGCTTTCTTT
.,.,TRBV4-1,TRBJ2-6,CASSHRDLSSGANVLTF,TGCGCCAGCAGCCACCGGGACCTAAGCTCTGGGGCCAACGTCCTGACTTTC
many,.,TRBV27,TRBJ2-3,CASSPLGATDTQYF,TGTGCCAGCAGTCCCCTCGGTGCCACAGATACGCAGTATTTT
many,.,TRBV28,TRBJ2-5,CASSFLQLRETQYF,TGTGCCAGCAGTTTTTTGCAGCTCCGAGAGACCCAGTACTTC
.,.,TRBV12-5,TRBJ1-1,CASGLGTNTEAFF,TGTGCTAGTGGTTTGGGGACGAACACTGAAGCTTTCTTT
few,.,TRBV28,TRBJ2-7,CASSSRDFSYEQYF,TGTGCCAGCAGTTCCCGGGATTTCTCCTACGAGCAGTACTTC
many,.,TRBV7-2,TRBJ1-5,CASSLYPGDSNQPQHF,TGTGCCAGCAGCTTATATCCAGGGGATAGCAATCAGCCCCAGCATTTT
.,.,TRBV29-1,TRBJ2-2,CSAAGLNTGELFF,TGCAGCGCCGCTGGACTGAACACCGGGGAGCTGTTTTTT
.,TRBD2,TRBV29-1,TRBJ2-7,CSVEDGGDYTYEQYF,TGCAGCGTTGAAGATGGGGGGGACTATACCTACGAGCAGTACTTC
.,TRBD2,TRBV20-1,TRBJ2-7,CSARSLAGENLYEQYF,TGCAGTGCTAGATCCCTAGCGGGGGAGAATTTGTACGAGCAGTACTTC
few,.,TRBV29-1,TRBJ1-1,CSVNPGITEAFF,TGCAGCGTTAATCCAGGGATTACTGAAGCTTTCTTT
many,.,TRBV10-1,TRBJ1-1,CASSESRGNTEAFF,TGCGCCAGCAGTGAATCCAGGGGGAACACTGAAGCTTTCTTT